A selection of T cell receptor beta chains follows, all from one sample in a study of control samples from healthy donors and cancer patients. Some clones are missing from TCRdb's copy, which holds only in-frame ones; the method was immunoSEQ multiplex PCR. This table has 22,000 or so clones, approximately 90% appearing once. Sequenced input: PBMCs. These receptors originate from a woman aged 60-70 years with head and neck cancer. Both conserved end residues are part of each CDR3. Each record gives: D gene, clone size, V gene, J gene, CDR3 DNA, CDR3 protein. The D gene is left open where the match is weak. A clone size is listed for some rows: how often the clone was seen (once, few, many), or a class if it is expanded.

NA	NA	TRBV27	TRBJ2-7	TGTGCCAGCAGTTTATCCGACGCCTCTTTCTACGAGCAGTACTTC	CASSLSDASFYEQYF
NA	NA	TRBV28	TRBJ1-2	TGTGCCAGCACTACCCCCCCCGGGGGGAACTATGGCTACACCTTC	CASTTPPGGNYGYTF
TRBD1	NA	TRBV18	TRBJ2-7	TGTGCCAGCTCACCGGAACAGGGGGAGTACGAGCAGTACTTC	CASSPEQGEYEQYF
TRBD2	NA	TRBV5-5	TRBJ2-1	TGTGCCAGCAGCTCACTAGCGGGAGGGCTGAATGAGCAGTTCTTC	CASSSLAGGLNEQFF
NA	NA	TRBV14	TRBJ2-5	TGTGCCAGCAGCCAACAGGCTCGCAGGGACCATCGGCGGGAGACCCAGTACTTC	CASSQQARRDHRRETQYF
TRBD2	once	TRBV28	TRBJ2-1	TGTGCCAGCAGTTTCCTAGCGGGAGAGATCGCGCGTCCGAATGAGCAGTTCTTC	CASSFLAGEIARPNEQFF
NA	NA	TRBV15	TRBJ1-5	TGTGCCACCAGCAGAGCAGGGAGCAATCAGCCCCAGCATTTT	CATSRAGSNQPQHF
NA	NA	TRBV5-4	TRBJ2-6	TGTGCCAGCAGCCAGGACTTCTCTGGGGCCAACGTCCTGACTTTC	CASSQDFSGANVLTF
TRBD2	NA	TRBV14	TRBJ2-5	TGTGCCAGCAGCCAAGGGAGGCCGCGGGGGAGACAAGAGACCCAGTACTTC	CASSQGRPRGRQETQYF
TRBD1	NA	TRBV19	TRBJ2-1	TGTGCCTCTTCAGAGGGGGCGAATGAGCAGTTCTTC	CASSEGANEQFF